This T cell receptor (beta chain) stems from a study of cytomegalovirus exposure and HLA in healthy donors. PCR primers comprised 60 Vbeta and 13 Jbeta primers. Profiling relied on immunoSEQ multiplex PCR, and the TCRdb table lists in-frame clones only, not all of them. This sample has around 150,000 clones, with around 79% found just once. Germline loops: CDR1 KGHSH, CDR2 LQKENI. Deletions cut 2 bases from V and 10 bases from J, with 21 bases between. This CDR3 is 17 amino acids long. The V gene is TRBV18, the J gene TRBJ1-6, with D uncertain. The sequenced sample was PBMCs. This receptor was taken from a human donor in good health. In DNA form, the CDR3 reads TGTGCCAGCTCACCAAGCAGCGGGCCTACTAATTCCTCACCCCTCCACTTT. It yields the protein CASSPSSGPTNSSPLHF.